These 13 T cell receptor beta chains share one sample of origin, sequenced in a study of identical twins listed by TCRdb under 2016. The library was produced with 5' RACE. Sequencing took place on an Illumina HiSeq 2000. TCRdb trimmed public reads at Q25 via fastp, called clones via MiXCR and kept in-frame beta chains. Rows merge per CDR3 protein into single entries with the most common DNA and genes. In this sample the table shows around 1.7 million distinct CDR3 sequences, around 29% of which occur a single time. The ten largest clones take up roughly 0.3% of the sample. The source material was cord blood. Receptor source: a newborn girl in good health.

In the case of this clonotype: This may be a read error, as it is one base from a much larger clone. V and J are TRBV25-1 and TRBJ2-7; TRBD1 matches 8 bases. Germline CDR1 is MGHDK and CDR2 is SYGVNS. The CDR3 loop spans 17 amino acids. The CDR3 sequence is CASSESNSRTGSYERYF. DNA for the CDR3: TGTGCCAGCAGTGAATCTAATAGTCGGACAGGGAGTTACGAGCGGTACTTC.

This clonotype was observed a handful of times. The rearrangement uses TRBV6-6 and TRBJ1-6, with D perhaps matching TRBD1 (6 bases). Germline-derived CDR1 and CDR2 are MNHNY and SVGAGI (reference sequence). This CDR3 region has 16 residues. V shed 0 bases and J shed 4 bases, with 10 bases lying between them. The CDR3 nucleotides read TGTGCCAGCAGTTACTCGAAAACAGGGTATAATTCACCCCTCCACTTT. It translates to CASSYSKTGYNSPLHF.

The V call is TRBV5-1, the J call TRBJ2-7; 12 bases agree with TRBD1. CDR3 size: 15 residues. Germline CDR1 and CDR2: SGHRS and YFSETQ. The ends lost 4 bases at V and 7 bases at J; junction bases unmatched: 9. The CDR3 region is CASSHRDRGRDEQYF. The CDR3 bases are TGCGCCAGCAGCCACCGGGACAGGGGGCGTGATGAGCAGTACTTC.

This clonotype was observed a handful of times. This sequence joins TRBV5-1 and TRBJ1-2; D is unclear. There are 13 residues in the CDR3. Germline V lookup: CDR1 SGHRS, CDR2 YFSETQ. The V and J ends lost 1 base and 4 bases respectively, with 8 bases between them. The CDR3, as DNA: TGCGCCAGCAGCTTGTACAGCCGCTATGGCTACACCTTC. Protein sequence: CASSLYSRYGYTF.

The rearrangement links TRBV6-2 or TRBV6-3 to TRBJ2-3; TRBD2 might be the D (6 bases). The CDR3 covers 15 residues. V was clipped by 6 bases and J by 2 bases, with 15 bases between them. Germline assignment: CDR1 MNHEY and CDR2 SVGEGT. The DNA for the CDR3 is TGTGCCAGCAGAACAACGGACTATTACACAGATACGCAGTATTTT. It codes for CASRTTDYYTDTQYF.

This clonotype appeared many times. The chain is built from TRBV13 and TRBJ2-7; 9 nucleotides match TRBD2. This CDR3 is built from 14 residues. Looked up from germline, CDR1 is PRHDT and CDR2 is FYEKMQ (reference sequence). Trimming cost V 3 bases and J 5 bases; bases outside gene matches: 5. The CDR3 loop is CASSLRGGIHEQYF. CDR3 sequence (DNA): TGTGCCAGCAGCTTGCGGGGGGGAATCCACGAGCAGTACTTC.

This chain uses TRBV7-9 with TRBJ2-7, with TRBD1 matching 7 bases. V was pared by 6 bases and J by 5 bases, with 13 bases of the junction left unmatched. The CDR3 is made up of 15 amino acids. Germline-derived CDR1 and CDR2 are SEHNR and FQNEAQ (reference sequence). CDR3 residues: CASSIQTGSRDEQYF. DNA for the CDR3: TGTGCCAGCAGTATCCAGACAGGGTCAAGGGACGAGCAGTACTTC.

This sequence joins TRBV10-2 and TRBJ2-4, with TRBD1 matching over 10 bases. This CDR3 is built from 14 residues. Per germline, CDR1 WSHSY and CDR2 SAAADI. V dropped 4 bases and J dropped 13; count of bases not matched to a gene: 10. In DNA, the CDR3 is TGCGCCAGCAGTGCCGGGACAGGGGTTGGGGAGCAGTACTTC. Amino acids: CASSAGTGVGEQYF.

V usage is TRBV21-1 and J usage is TRBJ1-6. TRBV21-1 is a known pseudogene. The CDR3 consists of 17 residues. The CDR3 region has the DNA TGTGCCAGCAGCAAAGGAGCTCCGGGCCCCGATAATTCACCCCTCCACTTT. Translated: CASSKGAPGPDNSPLHF.

The chain couples TRBV20-1 to TRBJ2-7; 8 bases are shared with TRBD2. Losses at the gene ends were 3 bases for V and 2 bases for J; bases not matched to a gene: 9. Germline V gene sequence: CDR1 DFQATT, CDR2 SNEGSKA (reference sequence). The CDR3 consists of 15 residues. CDR3: CSASGRALSPYEQYF. CDR3 in DNA: TGCAGTGCTAGCGGGAGGGCCTTATCGCCCTACGAGCAGTACTTC.

The chain couples TRBV5-1 to TRBJ2-5, with 11 bases lining up with TRBD2. CDR3 length: 16 amino acids. Trimming removed 2 bases from V and 1 base from J; junction bases left unmatched: 4. The V gene's germline CDR1 is SGHRS and CDR2 YFSETQ. The CDR3 nucleotides are TGCGCCAGCAGCTTTCTTAGCGGGGGGGTCCAAGAGACCCAGTACTTC. Protein: CASSFLSGGVQETQYF.

The gene calls are TRBV7-2 and TRBJ2-2; TRBD2 agrees at 9 bases. Losses at the gene ends were 5 bases for V and 5 bases for J; bases not matched to a gene: 6. The CDR3 contains 15 residues. Germline V lookup: CDR1 SGHTA, CDR2 FQGNSA. CDR3 DNA: TGTGCCAGCAGCCCCACTAGCGGGCTTACCGGGGAGCTGTTTTTT. Translating gives CASSPTSGLTGELFF.

The chain joins TRBV27 to TRBJ1-2; 7 bases line up with TRBD1. Germline V gene data show CDR1 as MNHEY and CDR2 as SMNVEV (reference sequence). The CDR3 loop spans 14 amino acids. Losses at the gene ends were 4 bases for V and 1 base for J; bases not matched to a gene: 3. DNA for the CDR3: TGTGCCAGCAGTTGGGGACAGCGTAACTATGGCTACACCTTC. It codes for CASSWGQRNYGYTF.